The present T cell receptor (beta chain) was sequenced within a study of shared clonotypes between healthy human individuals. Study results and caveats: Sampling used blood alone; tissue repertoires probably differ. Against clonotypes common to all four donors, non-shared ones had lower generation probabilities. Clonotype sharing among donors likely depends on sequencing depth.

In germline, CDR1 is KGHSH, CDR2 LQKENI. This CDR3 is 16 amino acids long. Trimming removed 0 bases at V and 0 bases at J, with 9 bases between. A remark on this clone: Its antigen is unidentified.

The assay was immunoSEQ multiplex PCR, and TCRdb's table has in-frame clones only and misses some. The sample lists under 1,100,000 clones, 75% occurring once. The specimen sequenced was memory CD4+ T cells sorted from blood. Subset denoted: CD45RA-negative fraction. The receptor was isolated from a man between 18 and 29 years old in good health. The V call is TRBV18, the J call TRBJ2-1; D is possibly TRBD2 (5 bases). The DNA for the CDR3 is TGTGCCAGCTCACCACCGTCGGGAAGCTCCTACAATGAGCAGTTCTTC. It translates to CASSPPSGSSYNEQFF.